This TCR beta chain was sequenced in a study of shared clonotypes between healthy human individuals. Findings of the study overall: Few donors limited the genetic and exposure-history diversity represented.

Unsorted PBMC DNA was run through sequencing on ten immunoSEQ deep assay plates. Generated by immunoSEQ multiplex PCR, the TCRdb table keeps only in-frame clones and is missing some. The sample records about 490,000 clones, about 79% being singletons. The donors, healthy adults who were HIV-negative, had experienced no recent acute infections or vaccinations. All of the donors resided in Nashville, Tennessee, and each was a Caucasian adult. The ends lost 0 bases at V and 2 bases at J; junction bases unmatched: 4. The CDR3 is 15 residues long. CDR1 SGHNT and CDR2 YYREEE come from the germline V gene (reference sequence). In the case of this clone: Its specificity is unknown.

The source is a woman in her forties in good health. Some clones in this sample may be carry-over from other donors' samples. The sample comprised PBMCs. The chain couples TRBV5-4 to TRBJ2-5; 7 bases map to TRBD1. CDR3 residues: CASSLGTGQQETQYF. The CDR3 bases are TGTGCCAGCAGCTTGGGAACGGGACAGCAAGAGACCCAGTACTTC.